This T cell receptor (beta chain) is from a study of radiotherapy plus CTLA-4 blockade in lung cancer. Trimming pared 3 bases from V and 1 base from J, leaving 9 bases between. This CDR3 contains 14 residues. The germline V gene encodes CDR1 ENHRY and CDR2 SYGVKD. The method was immunoSEQ multiplex PCR; TCRdb's version includes in-frame clones alone and lacks a portion of them. The sample contains 25,000 to 35,000 clones, approximately 75% of which appear only once. This chain uses TRBV10-3 with TRBJ1-1, with TRBD1 as a possible D gene (5 bases). This material consisted of peripheral blood, taken from a patient treated with radiotherapy plus ipilimumab. This sequence originates from a human donor with non-small cell lung cancer that progressed on radiotherapy plus ipilimumab. The CDR3 loop is CAISDLGGNTEAFF. CDR3 nucleotide sequence: TGTGCCATCAGTGATTTGGGGGGGAACACTGAAGCTTTCTTT.